This TCR beta chain stems from a study of T cell responses to AZD1222 COVID-19 vaccine. Study observations and caveats: Vaccine-associated CD4 TCRs spanned spike, dominant at 160-218 and 743-854.

Germline assignment: CDR1 SQVTM and CDR2 ANQGSEA. Losses at the gene ends were 7 bases for V and 2 bases for J; bases not matched to a gene: 6. The CDR3 spans 14 residues. Sequencing was performed with immunoSEQ multiplex PCR; in TCRdb, only in-frame clones are kept and a portion is missing. The sample records some 120,000 clones, 88% being singletons. This clone came up a few times. As yet, its antigen is unknown. The clonotype originates from an adult who received the AZD1222 COVID-19 vaccine. The input for sequencing was peripheral blood, taken 28 days after the second AZD1222 dose. The V call is TRBV29-1, the J call TRBJ2-1, with TRBD1 matching 9 bases. CDR3 protein: CSARDRAAYNEQFF. CDR3 sequence (DNA): TGCAGCGCTAGGGACAGGGCAGCCTACAATGAGCAGTTCTTC.